This T cell receptor (beta chain) was retrieved from a study of response to subunit inactivated influenza vaccine. A note on this clonotype: The antigen is unknown.

TCRdb re-called the RT-PCR reads with MiXCR, one entry per CDR3 protein. The repertoire holds 430,000 or so distinct CDR3 sequences, with 11% as singletons. Study results and limitations: A suggestion made by the authors is that each seasonal influenza vaccination recruits few new T cells.

CDR1 SGHVS and CDR2 FQNEAQ come from the germline V gene. The V and J ends lost 5 bases and 7 bases, in that order; junction bases with no gene match: 10. The CDR3 extends over 15 amino acids. The chain combines TRBV7-8 with TRBJ1-4; 7 bases match TRBD1. The sequence came from a man over 45 who received an inactivated influenza vaccine. Sequenced material: PBMCs from blood, taken 45 days after vaccination. This chain's CDR3 is CASSADRAGSEKLFF. CDR3 nucleotide sequence: TGTGCCAGCAGCGCCGACAGGGCTGGCAGTGAAAAACTGTTTTTT.